Presented here are 22 T cell receptor beta chains from one specimen sequenced in a study of siplizumab effects on memory and regulatory T cells. Sequencing used immunoSEQ multiplex PCR; TCRdb keeps in-frame clones, though not all of them. This sample has approximately 50,000 clones, with over 90% found just once. Material for sequencing was CD8+ T cells sorted from blood. The receptors were sampled from a human donor in good health.

The CDR3 region has the DNA TGTGCCAGCAGCCGAAACACTGAAGCTTTCTTT. Its translation is CASSRNTEAFF. V gene TRBV6-5 combines with J gene TRBJ1-1, with D unresolved. The germline V gene encodes CDR1 MNHEY and CDR2 SVGAGI. The V end lost 6 bases, the J end lost 2 bases, and 4 bases lay between the germline ends. This CDR3 comprises 11 residues.

The CDR3 is CANLRTGVGYGYTF. In nucleotides, the CDR3 is TGTGCCAACCTAAGGACAGGGGTGGGATATGGCTACACCTTC. V gene TRBV2 combines with J gene TRBJ1-2, with 9 bases lining up with TRBD1. V trimming: 10 bases; J trimming: 5 bases; junction bases outside the gene matches: 11. The CDR3 sequence is 14 residues long. Germline V gives CDR1 SNHLY, CDR2 FYNNEI.

The CDR3 region is CASSQNTGELFF. The CDR3 DNA follows: TGCGCCAGCAGCCAAAATACCGGGGAGCTGTTTTTT. This chain connects TRBV4-1 to TRBJ2-2; D remains unclear. The length of the CDR3 is 12 residues. From germline, CDR1 is MGHRA and CDR2 YSYEKL. Between the trimmed V and J ends, which lost 2 bases and 5 bases, there was a span of 3 bases.

The gene calls are TRBV27 and TRBJ2-7, with D possibly called TRBD1 or TRBD2 (5 bases each). The CDR3 is 14 residues long. Germline CDR1 and CDR2: MNHEY and SMNVEV (reference sequence). Trimming cost V 4 bases and J 4 bases, with 14 bases left between them. CDR3 in DNA: TGTGCCAGCAGTTCTGGGGGAGTTTGGTACGAGCAGTACTTC. It encodes CASSSGGVWYEQYF.

The V and J genes are TRBV27 and TRBJ1-2; D remains unclear. V dropped 7 bases and J dropped 4 bases, with 25 bases sitting between them. Germline V gives CDR1 MNHEY, CDR2 SMNVEV (reference sequence). The CDR3 runs 17 residues. CDR3 in DNA: TGTGCCAGCACCGCTCTCATCGGAGGGAAGAGGGTCTATGGCTACACCTTC. Residues: CASTALIGGKRVYGYTF.

V usage is TRBV6-4 and J usage is TRBJ2-5; tentative D call: TRBD2 (6 bases). Germline V CDR1 and CDR2: MRHNA, SNTAGT. The length of the CDR3 is 14 residues. The germline V and J ends were trimmed by 8 bases and 1 base, with 14 bases remaining between them. The DNA of the CDR3 is TGTGCCAGCCTGGCGGGAAGGATCCAAGAGACCCAGTACTTC. This translates into CASLAGRIQETQYF.

This clone was seen a few times. V gene TRBV4-2 combines with J gene TRBJ2-7, with 14 bases matching TRBD2. V lost 1 base and J lost 4; bases outside the gene matches: 0. The CDR3 spans 15 residues. Per the germline V gene, CDR1 is LGHNA and CDR2 is YNFKEQ. The CDR3, as DNA: TGTGCCAGCAGCCAAGGACTAGCGGGAGGGTACGAGCAGTACTTC. It is translated as CASSQGLAGGYEQYF.

The V gene is TRBV23-1, the J gene TRBJ2-7; 9 nucleotides align to TRBD1. TRBV23-1 is recorded as an ORF, its role being uncertain. J was trimmed by 6 bases and V by 8 bases; bases with no gene match: 26. CDR3 length equals 19 residues. This chain's CDR3 is CASGLPDRGGPWGFGEQYF. CDR3 coding DNA: TGCGCCAGCGGCCTTCCGGACAGGGGTGGTCCGTGGGGATTCGGCGAGCAGTACTTC.

The chain employs TRBV12-5 and TRBJ2-7, with D maybe TRBD2 (5 bases). The CDR3 is made up of 13 amino acids. V dropped 1 base and J dropped 3 bases, with 7 bases sitting between them. Germline lookup yields CDR1 LGHNT and CDR2 FRNRAP. Here the CDR3 reads CASGLGGLYEQYF. The CDR3 nucleotides are TGTGCTAGTGGTTTGGGCGGACTCTACGAGCAGTACTTC.

The chain carries TRBV18 and TRBJ2-5, with D possibly TRBD1 on 6 matching bases. The length of the CDR3 is 13 residues. Germline CDR1 and CDR2: KGHSH and LQKENI. The V end lost 6 bases, the J end lost 4 bases, and 12 bases lay between the germline ends. The CDR3 coding sequence is TGTGCCAGCTCTGACGGACAGACAGAGACCCAGTACTTC. Protein sequence: CASSDGQTETQYF. Looking up the rest from reference TRBV18 and TRBJ2-5 gives the full variable domain: NAGVMQNPRHLVRRRGQEARLRCSPMKGHSHVYWYRQLPEEGLKFMVYLQKENIIDESGMPKERFSAEFPKEGPSILRIQQVVRGDSAAYFCASSDGQTETQYFGPGTRLLVL.

The rearrangement uses TRBV10-3 and TRBJ1-4; the D is unclear. The V and J ends lost 3 bases and 8 bases respectively, with 10 bases between them. The CDR3 runs to 13 residues. The germline V gene has CDR1 ENHRY and CDR2 SYGVKD. The CDR3 DNA is TGTGCCATCAGTGATCTGGTTGAGGAAAAACTGTTTTTT. Amino acids: CAISDLVEEKLFF.

Remarks on this clone: Other nucleotide sequences in the sample specify the same CDR3. The gene calls are TRBV11-2 and TRBJ2-1; TRBD2 matches at 9 bases. Germline V CDR1 and CDR2: SGHAT, FQNNGV. With 8 bases clipped from V and 7 bases from J, the junction kept 12 bases outside the gene matches. This CDR3 comprises 15 residues. CDR3: CASSEREDIYNEQFF. The CDR3 nucleotides read TGTGCCAGCTCCGAGCGGGAGGACATCTATAATGAGCAGTTCTTC.

CDR3 amino acids: CASSLGLAGSSYNEQFF. DNA for the CDR3: TGTGCCAGCAGCTTGGGACTAGCGGGCAGCTCCTACAATGAGCAGTTCTTC. The chain links TRBV5-4 to TRBJ2-1; TRBD2 aligns across 10 bases. The CDR3 runs 17 residues. J lost 0 bases, V lost 0 bases, and 3 bases had no gene match. Germline V gene sequence: CDR1 SGHNT, CDR2 YYREEE (reference sequence).

This chain joins TRBV7-2 and TRBJ2-7; 10 nucleotides agree with TRBD2. Losses at the gene ends were 5 bases for V and 7 bases for J; bases not matched to a gene: 5. Germline V gene data show CDR1 as SGHTA and CDR2 as FQGNSA. The length of the CDR3 is 13 residues. The CDR3 coding sequence is TGTGCCAGCAGCCTGGGACTAGCGCAGGAGCAGTACTTC. It encodes CASSLGLAQEQYF.

This clone has just one count. The chain links TRBV10-1 to TRBJ2-1, with a possible D match to TRBD2 (6 bases). V was pared by 11 bases and J by 6 bases, with 20 bases between. The CDR3 is made up of 14 amino acids. From germline, CDR1 is WNHNN and CDR2 SYGVQD (reference sequence). The DNA of the CDR3 is TGCGCCCTCCGGAGGAGGGATCAGGGCAATGAGCAGTTCTTC. Its protein is CALRRRDQGNEQFF.

The chain joins TRBV4-1 to TRBJ2-5; 8 positions match TRBD1. Germline V gene data show CDR1 as MGHRA and CDR2 as YSYEKL. The CDR3 is made up of 16 amino acids. V shed 4 bases, J shed 2 bases, and the junction held 9 bases outside the gene matches. CDR3 sequence reads: CASSLPGTGAQETQYF. The CDR3 region has the DNA TGCGCCAGCAGCCTTCCCGGGACAGGAGCACAAGAGACCCAGTACTTC.

In this sample, this clone turned up once. The V gene is TRBV6-4, the J gene TRBJ2-2; D gene unclear. V lost 4 bases, J lost 3 bases, and 6 bases lay in between. This CDR3 comprises 13 residues. The germline V gene has CDR1 MRHNA and CDR2 SNTAGT. DNA of the CDR3: TGTGCCAGCAGTGTGGGCGACACCGGGGAGCTGTTTTTT. Amino acids: CASSVGDTGELFF.

The gene calls are TRBV4-1 and TRBJ2-7, with D perhaps matching TRBD2 (6 bases). V lost 1 base and J 1 base, leaving 14 bases between the germline ends. The CDR3 extends over 16 amino acids. The germline V gene encodes CDR1 MGHRA and CDR2 YSYEKL. The CDR3 DNA follows: TGCGCCAGCAGCCAAGTAAGAGGCGGGGATTCCTACGAGCAGTACTTC. This codes for CASSQVRGGDSYEQYF.

CDR3 residues: CAWSVGGNTEAFF. DNA for the CDR3: TGTGCCTGGAGTGTAGGGGGGAACACTGAAGCTTTCTTT. The V gene is TRBV30, the J gene TRBJ1-1; weak D call: TRBD1 (6 bases). Germline V gene lookup returns CDR1 GTSNPN and CDR2 SVGIG (reference sequence). The CDR3 contains 13 residues. V was pared by 0 bases and J by 1 base, with 6 bases between.

V gene TRBV27 combines with J gene TRBJ2-7; D gene unclear. Trimming cost V 7 bases and J 6 bases, with 13 bases left between them. The CDR3 is made up of 12 amino acids. Per the germline V gene, CDR1 is MNHEY and CDR2 is SMNVEV (reference sequence). CDR3: CASTRPGSEQYF. DNA for the CDR3: TGTGCCAGCACCCGTCCCGGTTCCGAGCAGTACTTC.

The genes are TRBV19 and TRBJ2-2; TRBD2 aligns across 12 bases. The CDR3 loop spans 18 amino acids. After removal of 4 bases from V and 7 bases from J, the junction contained 13 bases not matched to a gene. CDR1 is LNHDA and CDR2 is SQIVND in the germline V gene (reference sequence). CDR3 nucleotides: TGTGCCAGTAGTACTCCAATCCGACTAGCGGGAGAGGACGGGGAGCTGTTTTTT. Translating gives CASSTPIRLAGEDGELFF.

The V gene is TRBV5-8, the J gene TRBJ2-7, with a possible D match to TRBD2 (8 bases). The CDR3 extends over 15 amino acids. CDR1 and CDR2 from the germline V gene are SGHTS and YDEGEE. With 6 bases removed from V and 0 bases from J, the gap between germline ends came to 16 bases. CDR3 sequence reads: CASTRGGQNSYEQYF. CDR3 nucleotide sequence: TGTGCCAGCACCCGGGGGGGACAGAACTCCTACGAGCAGTACTTC.